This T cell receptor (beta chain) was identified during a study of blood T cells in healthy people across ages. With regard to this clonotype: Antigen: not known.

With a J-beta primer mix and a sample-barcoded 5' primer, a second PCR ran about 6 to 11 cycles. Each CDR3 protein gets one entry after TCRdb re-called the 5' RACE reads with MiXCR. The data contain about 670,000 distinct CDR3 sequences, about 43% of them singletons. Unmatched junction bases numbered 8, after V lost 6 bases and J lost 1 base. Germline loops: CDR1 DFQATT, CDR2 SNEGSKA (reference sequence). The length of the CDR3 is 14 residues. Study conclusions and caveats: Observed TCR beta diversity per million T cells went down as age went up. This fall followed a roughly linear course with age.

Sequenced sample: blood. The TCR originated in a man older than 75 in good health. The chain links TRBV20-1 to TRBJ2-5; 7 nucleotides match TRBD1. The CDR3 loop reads CSACDRELQETQYF. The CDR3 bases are TGCAGTGCCTGTGACAGGGAACTCCAAGAGACCCAGTACTTC.